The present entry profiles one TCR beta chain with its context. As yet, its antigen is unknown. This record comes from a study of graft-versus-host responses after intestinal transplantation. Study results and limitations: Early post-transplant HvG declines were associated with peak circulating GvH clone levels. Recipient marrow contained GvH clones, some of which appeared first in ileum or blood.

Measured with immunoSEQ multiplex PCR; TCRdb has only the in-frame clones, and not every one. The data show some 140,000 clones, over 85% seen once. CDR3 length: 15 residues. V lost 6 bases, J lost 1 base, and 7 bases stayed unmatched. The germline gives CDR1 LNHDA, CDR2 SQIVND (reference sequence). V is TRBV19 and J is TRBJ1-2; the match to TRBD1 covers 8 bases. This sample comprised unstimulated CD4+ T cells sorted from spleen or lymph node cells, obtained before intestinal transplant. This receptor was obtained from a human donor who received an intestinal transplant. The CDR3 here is CASRRTGSLNYGYTF. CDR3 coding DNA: TGTGCCAGTAGAAGGACAGGGTCCCTTAACTATGGCTACACCTTC.